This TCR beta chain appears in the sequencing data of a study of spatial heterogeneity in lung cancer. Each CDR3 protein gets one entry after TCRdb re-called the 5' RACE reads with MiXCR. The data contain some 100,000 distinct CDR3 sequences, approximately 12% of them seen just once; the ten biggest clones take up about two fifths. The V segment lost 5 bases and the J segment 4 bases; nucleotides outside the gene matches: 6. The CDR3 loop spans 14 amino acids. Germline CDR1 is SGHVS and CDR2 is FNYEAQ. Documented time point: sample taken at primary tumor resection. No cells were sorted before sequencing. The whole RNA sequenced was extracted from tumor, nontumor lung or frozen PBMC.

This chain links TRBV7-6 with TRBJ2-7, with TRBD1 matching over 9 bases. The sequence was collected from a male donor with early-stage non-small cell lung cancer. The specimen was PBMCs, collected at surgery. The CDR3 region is CASSPTGQGYEQYF. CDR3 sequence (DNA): TGTGCCAGCAGCCCCACGGGACAGGGATACGAGCAGTACTTC.